Included here is one T cell receptor (beta chain) sequence, with context. Adults between about 18 and 89 years of age took part from approximately 24 US areas. Clinical histories supplied by participants themselves formed the basis of cohort assignment. This sample stems from a study of blood T cell repertoires in COVID-19. Study-level background: Sources were T cells, B-cell-depleted T cells, or PBMCs; the material itself was cDNA or gDNA.

Sequenced by immunoSEQ multiplex PCR; TCRdb stores in-frame clones only, minus some. This table has 400,000 to 500,000 clones, 88% appearing once. Trimming removed 4 bases from V and 9 bases from J; junction bases left unmatched: 15. The CDR3 has 16 amino acids. Germline lookup yields CDR1 SGHRS and CDR2 YFSETQ. The sequenced sample was PBMCs or T cells enriched from blood (not recorded which). V is TRBV5-1 and J is TRBJ2-4; TRBD1 matches 8 bases. This clonotype was obtained from a woman in her thirties or forties who had recovered from COVID-19. For the CDR3, the DNA is TGCGCCAGCAGCGTGGGGACAGGACCCCCAAGGGGCATTCAGTACTTC. Amino acids: CASSVGTGPPRGIQYF.